These 28 T cell receptor beta chains were all obtained from the same sample, sequenced in a study of shared clonotypes between healthy human individuals. Clones were sequenced by immunoSEQ multiplex PCR, and TCRdb holds only the in-frame ones, with some missing. The sample carries about 2.3 million clones, about nine tenths recorded once. Sequences were obtained from naive CD4+ T cells from PBMCs. Subset here: CD45RA+ positively selected. Every receptor here comes from a man between 18 and 35 years old in good health. Some clones in this sample may be carry-over from other donors' samples.

The chain is built from TRBV10-1 and TRBJ1-2; no reliable D call. V was pared by 0 bases and J by 8 bases, with 10 bases between. The germline gives CDR1 WNHNN, CDR2 SYGVQD (reference sequence). The CDR3 has 13 amino acids. The CDR3 is CASSESAGRGYTF. The DNA of the CDR3 is TGCGCCAGCAGTGAGTCTGCAGGTCGGGGCTACACCTTC.

This clone came up once. The rearrangement uses TRBV7-9 and TRBJ1-1; tentative D call: TRBD1 (5 bases). The CDR3 runs to 11 residues. V was clipped by 3 bases and J by 8 bases, with 7 bases between them. Germline CDR1 SEHNR, CDR2 FQNEAQ (reference sequence). CDR3 region: CASSFNREAFF. CDR3 coding DNA: TGTGCCAGCAGCTTTAACAGGGAAGCTTTCTTT.

Comments on this clone: Possible read error: a much larger clone is one base away. Within the sample, other DNA sequences also encode this same CDR3. The J gene is TRBJ1-1, the V gene TRBV11-3; D gene ambiguous. V lost 1 base, J lost 1 base, and 4 bases lay in between. The CDR3 covers 13 residues. CDR1 SGHNT and CDR2 YENEEA come from the germline V gene. The CDR3 region has the DNA TGTGCCAGCAGCTTAGGCGGGAACACTGAAGCTTTCTTT. Translation: CASSLGGNTEAFF.

The chain couples TRBV4-1 to TRBJ2-3; D gene unclear. Trimming took off 0 bases at V and 0 bases at J, with 7 bases between the two ends. The germline V gene encodes CDR1 MGHRA and CDR2 YSYEKL. The CDR3 covers 15 residues. DNA of the CDR3: TGCGCCAGCAGCCAAGAGAGTTCTAGCACAGATACGCAGTATTTT. Translating gives CASSQESSSTDTQYF.

A word on this clone: Other nucleotide sequences in the sample specify the same CDR3. This chain joins TRBV5-6 and TRBJ1-2; D is uncertain. This CDR3 spans 13 amino acids. Trimming pared 0 bases from V and 2 bases from J, leaving 5 bases between. In germline, CDR1 is SGHDT, CDR2 YYEEEE. The CDR3 reads CASSLGGNYGYTF. For the CDR3, the DNA is TGTGCCAGCAGCTTGGGCGGGAACTATGGCTACACCTTC.

CDR3 residues: CASSYDRVYPGELFF. CDR3 in DNA: TGTGCCAGCAGCTATGACAGGGTTTACCCCGGGGAGCTGTTTTTT. J is TRBJ2-2 and V is TRBV5-6; TRBD1 matches at 7 bases. With V trimmed by 3 bases and J by 6 bases, 8 bases remained unmatched. This CDR3 is built from 15 residues. Germline CDR1 reads SGHDT; CDR2 reads YYEEEE.

The genes are TRBV6-5 and TRBJ1-4; TRBD1 might be the D (5 bases). The germline CDR1 and CDR2 sequences are MNHEY and SVGAGI. V gave up 6 bases and J gave up 4 bases, with 15 bases separating them. This CDR3 region has 15 residues. CDR3 amino acids: CASRPGTRRNEKLFF. CDR3 in DNA: TGTGCCAGCAGACCCGGGACGCGGCGTAATGAAAAACTGTTTTTT.

The J gene is TRBJ2-7, the V gene TRBV4-2, with D possibly being TRBD1 (8 bases). The CDR3 extends over 16 amino acids. Germline V gene sequence: CDR1 LGHNA, CDR2 YNFKEQ. Trimming cost V 0 bases and J 5 bases, with 17 bases left between them. CDR3 nucleotide sequence: TGTGCCAGCAGCCAAGATCGTAGACAGGGGAGGGACGAGCAGTACTTC. It codes for CASSQDRRQGRDEQYF.

The chain combines TRBV7-9 with TRBJ1-2, with unresolved D. Trimming removed 2 bases from V and 1 base from J, with 8 bases in between. Germline V gives CDR1 SEHNR, CDR2 FQNEAQ (reference sequence). The CDR3 covers 14 residues. DNA for the CDR3: TGTGCCAGCAGCTTAACGGGTCTTAACTATGGCTACACCTTC. The encoded protein is CASSLTGLNYGYTF. Supplemented by reference TRBV7-9 and TRBJ1-2, the full variable domain reads DTGVSQNPRHKITKRGQNVTFRCDPISEHNRLYWYRQTLGQGPEFLTYFQNEAQLEKSRLLSDRFSAERPKGSFSTLEIQRTEQGDSAMYLCASSLTGLNYGYTFGSGTRLTVV.

This chain connects TRBV7-9 to TRBJ2-1; TRBD1 matches 9 bases. The V segment lost 4 bases and the J segment 4 bases; nucleotides outside the gene matches: 8. The CDR3 extends over 16 amino acids. From germline, CDR1 is SEHNR and CDR2 FQNEAQ (reference sequence). The DNA of the CDR3 is TGTGCCAGCAGCTCCCCCGGGACAGGGAATTACAATGAGCAGTTCTTC. Protein: CASSSPGTGNYNEQFF.

The chain joins TRBV7-3 to TRBJ2-7; D gene uncertain. V shed 5 bases and J shed 0 bases, with 14 bases lying between them. Germline lookup yields CDR1 SGHTA and CDR2 FQGTGA. This CDR3 has 15 residues. CDR3 sequence reads: CASSPTPSSSYEQYF. DNA for the CDR3: TGTGCCAGCAGCCCGACTCCTTCTAGCTCCTACGAGCAGTACTTC.

The chain links TRBV27 to TRBJ2-3; 7 nucleotides line up with TRBD2. V gave up 1 base and J gave up 1 base; unmatched junction bases: 5. The germline gives CDR1 MNHEY, CDR2 SMNVEV (reference sequence). This CDR3 is built from 16 residues. CDR3 residues: CASSLYGGRGTDTQYF. The CDR3 DNA reads as TGTGCCAGCAGTTTATACGGCGGGAGAGGCACAGATACGCAGTATTTT.

The V call is TRBV5-1, the J call TRBJ1-1; 11 nucleotides line up with TRBD1. The junction had 6 bases not matched to a gene; V was cut back by 4 bases and J by 7 bases. The CDR3 runs 14 residues. Germline V gives CDR1 SGHRS, CDR2 YFSETQ. CDR3 in DNA: TGCGCCAGCAGCGCCGGGACAGGGGGGATTGAAGCTTTCTTT. The encoded protein is CASSAGTGGIEAFF.

There are a few counts of this clone. Other DNA sequences within the sample encode an identical CDR3. The chain employs TRBV5-1 and TRBJ2-5, with 8 nucleotides matching TRBD1. This CDR3 has 14 residues. The V gene end was trimmed by 2 bases and the J gene end by 1 base; junction bases not matched to a gene: 1. The germline V gene has CDR1 SGHRS and CDR2 YFSETQ. CDR3 DNA: TGCGCCAGCAGCTTCACAGGGGGCCAAGAGACCCAGTACTTC. Translation gives CASSFTGGQETQYF.

The chain employs TRBV4-3 and TRBJ2-3; possible D gene TRBD2, 6 bases. Germline-derived CDR1 and CDR2 are LGHNA and YSLEER. Trimming removed 0 bases from V and 6 bases from J, with 13 bases in between. CDR3 length equals 15 residues. CDR3: CASSQELADTDTQYF. Here the CDR3 DNA reads TGCGCCAGCAGCCAAGAACTAGCAGATACGGATACGCAGTATTTT.

Remarks on this clone: The sample holds other DNA sequences that translate to the same CDR3. The chain combines TRBV5-1 with TRBJ2-7, with 13 bases aligning to TRBD2. The germline V gene encodes CDR1 SGHRS and CDR2 YFSETQ. The trim removed 0 bases at V and 2 bases at J, leaving 2 bases unmatched. The CDR3 length is 16 residues. This CDR3 reads CASSLGLAGGPYEQYF. Here the CDR3 DNA reads TGCGCCAGCAGCTTGGGACTAGCGGGAGGACCCTACGAGCAGTACTTC. Using reference TRBV5-1 and TRBJ2-7 for the parts outside the CDR3, the full variable domain is KAGVTQTPRYLIKTRGQQVTLSCSPISGHRSVSWYQQTPGQGLQFLFEYFSETQRNKGNFPGRFSGRQFSNSRSEMNVSTLELGDSALYLCASSLGLAGGPYEQYFGPGTRLTVT.

The gene calls are TRBV9 and TRBJ1-1, with TRBD1 as a possible D gene (6 bases). CDR1 and CDR2 (germline): SGDLS, YYNGEE. Deletions cut 4 bases from V and 0 bases from J, with 19 bases between. The CDR3 has 17 amino acids. The CDR3 DNA reads as TGTGCCAGCAGCCCTAGGGGGGAACCTCCCATGAACACTGAAGCTTTCTTT. Amino acid sequence: CASSPRGEPPMNTEAFF.

V and J are TRBV27 and TRBJ2-3; D is perhaps TRBD2 (6 bases). Trimming removed 2 bases at V and 6 bases at J, with 18 bases between. The V gene's germline CDR1 is MNHEY and CDR2 SMNVEV (reference sequence). This CDR3 spans 16 amino acids. CDR3 amino acids: CASSLRPGGVGDTQYF. The CDR3 DNA is TGTGCCAGCAGTTTACGCCCCGGGGGAGTGGGGGATACGCAGTATTTT.

The chain employs TRBV6-1 and TRBJ1-5; D remains unclear. V was clipped by 0 bases and J by 7 bases, with 10 bases between them. The germline gives CDR1 MNHNS, CDR2 SASEGT. The CDR3 contains 14 residues. CDR3 loop: CASSEARVGQPQHF. CDR3 sequence (DNA): TGTGCCAGCAGTGAAGCTCGGGTTGGCCAGCCCCAGCATTTT.

This rearrangement joins TRBV7-2 to TRBJ1-2; D might be TRBD1 (6 bases). The germline CDR1 and CDR2 sequences are SGHTA and FQGNSA. The CDR3 covers 16 residues. The V end was cut by 5 bases, the J end by 8 bases, with 24 bases between. The CDR3 sequence: CASSPRDGGPAGGYTF. As DNA, the CDR3 is TGTGCCAGCAGCCCGAGGGACGGGGGGCCCGCGGGAGGCTACACCTTC.

The rearrangement links TRBV20-1 to TRBJ1-2, with D hard to call. The CDR3 is 11 residues long. Germline CDR1 DFQATT, CDR2 SNEGSKA (reference sequence). The CDR3 sequence is CIPGQNYGYTF. The CDR3 nucleotides read TGCATCCCGGGCCAGAACTATGGCTACACCTTC.

The chain carries TRBV6-5 and TRBJ2-4, with D tentatively TRBD1 (6 bases). Germline V gene sequence: CDR1 MNHEY, CDR2 SVGAGI. V dropped 2 bases and J dropped 1 base, with 9 bases sitting between them. This CDR3 spans 15 amino acids. CDR3 DNA sequence: TGTGCCAGCAGTTACGCCACAGGGGCCAAAAACATTCAGTACTTC. Its protein is CASSYATGAKNIQYF.

The V and J genes are TRBV7-9 and TRBJ1-1; no definite D call. The germline V gene encodes CDR1 SEHNR and CDR2 FQNEAQ (reference sequence). The CDR3 contains 14 residues. Trimming cost V 7 bases and J 4 bases, with 16 bases left between them. The CDR3 sequence: CASTKLAQSTEAFF. CDR3 coding DNA: TGTGCCAGCACGAAGTTGGCGCAGAGCACTGAAGCTTTCTTT.

The genes are TRBV5-1 and TRBJ2-3; no clear D gene. The CDR3 consists of 13 residues. V shed 2 bases and J shed 4 bases, with 8 bases lying between them. In germline, CDR1 is SGHRS, CDR2 YFSETQ. In nucleotides, the CDR3 is TGCGCCAGCAGCTTTTATGTGTCAGATACGCAGTATTTT. Its translation: CASSFYVSDTQYF.

In the case of this clone: The CDR3 does not end in the conserved phenylalanine or tryptophan, so this is likely a read error. The DNA is left out, because the CDR3 cannot be placed on it with certainty; the CDR3 is given as TCRdb lists it. This sequence joins TRBV28 and TRBJ2-7; the D call in the table, TRBD2, was not verified against the DNA. Germline loops: CDR1 MDHEN, CDR2 SYDVKM. Inclusive of both ends, the CDR3 amounts to 12 amino acids. The CDR3 region is CASSFGGTEVFL.

The chain links TRBV30 to TRBJ1-5; D perhaps matches TRBD1 (6 bases). V was trimmed by 1 base and J by 2 bases, leaving 9 bases between them. The germline CDR1 and CDR2 sequences are GTSNPN and SVGIG (reference sequence). CDR3 length: 14 amino acids. The CDR3 protein is CAWSGGARNQPQHF. CDR3 nucleotide sequence: TGTGCCTGGAGTGGGGGGGCCCGCAATCAGCCCCAGCATTTT.

The sample holds a few counts of this clone. CDR3 sequence: CASSPQGPVGYTF. The CDR3 DNA follows: TGTGCCAGCAGCCCTCAGGGCCCGGTGGGCTACACCTTC. The chain employs TRBV28 and TRBJ1-2, with D perhaps matching TRBD1 (5 bases). The CDR3 has 13 amino acids. Germline values: CDR1 MDHEN, CDR2 SYDVKM. The V gene lost 6 bases and the J gene lost 8 bases, with 16 bases spanning the gap.

This clone was picked up one time. The chain employs TRBV27 and TRBJ1-3, with no clear D. CDR1 is MNHEY, CDR2 SMNVEV, per germline (reference sequence). Between the trimmed V and J ends, which lost 3 bases and 2 bases, there was a span of 8 bases. CDR3 length: 14 amino acids. The CDR3 protein is CASSLGQTGNTIYF. CDR3 in DNA: TGTGCCAGCAGTTTGGGCCAAACTGGAAACACCATATATTTT.